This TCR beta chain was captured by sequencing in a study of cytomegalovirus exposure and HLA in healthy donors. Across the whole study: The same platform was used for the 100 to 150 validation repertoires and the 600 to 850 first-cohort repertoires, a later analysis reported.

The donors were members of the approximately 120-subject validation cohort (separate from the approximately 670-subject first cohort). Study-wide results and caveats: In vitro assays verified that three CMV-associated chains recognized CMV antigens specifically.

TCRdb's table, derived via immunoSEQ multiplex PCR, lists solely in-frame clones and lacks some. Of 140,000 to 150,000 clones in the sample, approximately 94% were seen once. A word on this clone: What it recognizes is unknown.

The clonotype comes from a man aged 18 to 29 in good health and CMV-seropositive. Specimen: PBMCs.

The CDR3 is CSATTGVEQYF. As DNA, the CDR3 is TGCAGCGCAACAACAGGGGTCGAGCAGTACTTC. The rearrangement joins TRBV29-1 to TRBJ2-7; 7 bases align to TRBD1. The V gene end was trimmed by 7 bases and the J gene end by 6 bases; junction bases not matched to a gene: 6. This CDR3 comprises 11 residues. Germline CDR1 SQVTM, CDR2 ANQGSEA.